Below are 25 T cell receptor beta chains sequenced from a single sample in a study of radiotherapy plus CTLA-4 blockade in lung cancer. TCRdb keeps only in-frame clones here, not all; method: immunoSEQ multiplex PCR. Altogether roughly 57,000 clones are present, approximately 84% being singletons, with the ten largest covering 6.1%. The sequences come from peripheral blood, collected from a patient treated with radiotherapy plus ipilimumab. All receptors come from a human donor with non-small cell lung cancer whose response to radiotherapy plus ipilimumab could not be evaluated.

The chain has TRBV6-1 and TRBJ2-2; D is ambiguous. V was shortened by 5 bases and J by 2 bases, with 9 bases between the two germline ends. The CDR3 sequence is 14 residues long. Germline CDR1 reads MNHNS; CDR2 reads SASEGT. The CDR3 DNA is TGTGCCAGCAGTACTAACACAAACACCGGGGAGCTGTTTTTT. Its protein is CASSTNTNTGELFF.

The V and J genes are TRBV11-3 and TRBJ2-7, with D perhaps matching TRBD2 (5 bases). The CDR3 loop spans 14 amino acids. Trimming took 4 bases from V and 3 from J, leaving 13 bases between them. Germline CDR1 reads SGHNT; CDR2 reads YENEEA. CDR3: CASSSYMGVYEQYF. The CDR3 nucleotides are TGTGCCAGCAGCTCCTACATGGGAGTCTACGAGCAGTACTTC.

The CDR3, as DNA: TGTGCCAGCAGCTTCTCTAGCGAAAAGACCCAGTACTTC. Its translation: CASSFSSEKTQYF. This chain uses TRBV7-2 with TRBJ2-5; D perhaps matches TRBD2 (6 bases). CDR3 size: 13 residues. Trimming left V 3 bases short and J 6 bases short, with 11 bases between. Germline V gene lookup returns CDR1 SGHTA and CDR2 FQGNSA.

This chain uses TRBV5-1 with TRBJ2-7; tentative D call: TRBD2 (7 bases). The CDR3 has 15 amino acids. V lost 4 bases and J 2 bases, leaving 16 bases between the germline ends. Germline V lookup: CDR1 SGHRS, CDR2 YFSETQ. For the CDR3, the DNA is TGCGCCAGCAGCCACCCCTTGGGGGGGCCCTACGAGCAGTACTTC. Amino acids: CASSHPLGGPYEQYF.

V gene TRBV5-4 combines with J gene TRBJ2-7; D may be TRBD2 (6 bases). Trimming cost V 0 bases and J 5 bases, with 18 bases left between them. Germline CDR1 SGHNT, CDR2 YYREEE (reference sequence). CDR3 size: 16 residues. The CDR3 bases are TGTGCCAGCAGCTTGGACGGAGGGCGGGTTTCCAACGAGCAGTACTTC. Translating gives CASSLDGGRVSNEQYF.

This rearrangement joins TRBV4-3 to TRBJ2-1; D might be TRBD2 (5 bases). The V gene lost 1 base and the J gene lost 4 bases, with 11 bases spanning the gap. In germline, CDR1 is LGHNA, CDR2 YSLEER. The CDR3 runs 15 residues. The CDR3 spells CASSQGSAEYNEQFF. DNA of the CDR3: TGCGCCAGCAGCCAAGGGTCAGCGGAGTACAATGAGCAGTTCTTC.

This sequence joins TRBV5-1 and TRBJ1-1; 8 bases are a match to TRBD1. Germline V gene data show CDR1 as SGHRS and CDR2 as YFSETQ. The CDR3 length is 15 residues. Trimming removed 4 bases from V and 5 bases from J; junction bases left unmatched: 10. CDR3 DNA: TGCGCCAGCAGCAGGGCCTCAGGGGGCGAGACTGAAGCTTTCTTT. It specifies CASSRASGGETEAFF.

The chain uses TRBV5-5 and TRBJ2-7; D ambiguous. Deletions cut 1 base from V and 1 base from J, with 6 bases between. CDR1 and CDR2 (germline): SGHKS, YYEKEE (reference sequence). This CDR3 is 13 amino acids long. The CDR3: CASSLTVSYEQYF. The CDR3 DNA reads TGTGCCAGCAGCTTGACAGTTTCCTACGAGCAGTACTTC. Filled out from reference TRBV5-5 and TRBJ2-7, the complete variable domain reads DAGVTQSPTHLIKTRGQQVTLRCSPISGHKSVSWYQQVLGQGPQFIFQYYEKEERGRGNFPDRFSARQFPNYSSELNVNALLLGDSALYLCASSLTVSYEQYFGPGTRLTVT.

CDR3 DNA: TGTGCCAGTAGTCCCCGGACAGAGAACACTGAAGCTTTCTTT. This encodes CASSPRTENTEAFF. The gene calls are TRBV19 and TRBJ1-1; a weak D match, TRBD1 (6 bases). CDR1 is LNHDA, CDR2 SQIVND, per germline (reference sequence). The CDR3 loop spans 14 amino acids. Trimming took off 5 bases at V and 1 base at J, with 11 bases between the two ends.

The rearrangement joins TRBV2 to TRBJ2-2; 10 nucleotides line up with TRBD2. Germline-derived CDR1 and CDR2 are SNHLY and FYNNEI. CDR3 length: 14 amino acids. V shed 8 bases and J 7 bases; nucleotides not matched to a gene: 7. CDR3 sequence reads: CASELAGAVGELFF. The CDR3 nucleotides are TGTGCCAGCGAGCTAGCGGGGGCGGTCGGGGAGCTGTTTTTT.

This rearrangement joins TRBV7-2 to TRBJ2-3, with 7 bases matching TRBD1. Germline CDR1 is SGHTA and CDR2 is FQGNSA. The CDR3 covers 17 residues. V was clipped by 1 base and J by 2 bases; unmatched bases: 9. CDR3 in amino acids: CASSLGGGGRATDTQYF. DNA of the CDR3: TGTGCCAGCAGCTTAGGAGGGGGCGGCAGAGCCACAGATACGCAGTATTTT.

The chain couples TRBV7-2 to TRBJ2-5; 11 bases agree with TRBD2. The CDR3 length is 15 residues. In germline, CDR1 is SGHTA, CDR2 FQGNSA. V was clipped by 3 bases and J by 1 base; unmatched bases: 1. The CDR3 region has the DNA TGTGCCAGCAGCTTCCTAGCGGGAGGCCAAGAGACCCAGTACTTC. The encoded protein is CASSFLAGGQETQYF.

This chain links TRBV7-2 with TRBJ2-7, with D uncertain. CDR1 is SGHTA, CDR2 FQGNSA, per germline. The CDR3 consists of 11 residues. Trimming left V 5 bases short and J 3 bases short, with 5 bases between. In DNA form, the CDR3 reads TGTGCCAGCAGCCCCAGCTACGAGCAGTACTTC. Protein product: CASSPSYEQYF. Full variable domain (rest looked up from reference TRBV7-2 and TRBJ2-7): GAGVSQSPSNKVTEKGKDVELRCDPISGHTALYWYRQSLGQGLEFLIYFQGNSAPDKSGLPSDRFSAERTGGSVSTLTIQRTQQEDSAVYLCASSPSYEQYFGPGTRLTVT.

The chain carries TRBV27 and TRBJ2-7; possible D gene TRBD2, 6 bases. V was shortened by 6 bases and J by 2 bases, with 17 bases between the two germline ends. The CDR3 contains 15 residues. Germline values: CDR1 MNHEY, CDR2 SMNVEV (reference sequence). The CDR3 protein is CASSRIADTPYEQYF. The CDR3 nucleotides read TGTGCCAGCAGCAGAATAGCGGATACCCCCTACGAGCAGTACTTC.

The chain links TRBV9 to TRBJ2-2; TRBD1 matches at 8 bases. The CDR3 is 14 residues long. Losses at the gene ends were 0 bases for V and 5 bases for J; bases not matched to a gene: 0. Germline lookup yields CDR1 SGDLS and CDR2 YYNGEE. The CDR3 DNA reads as TGTGCCAGCAGCGTAGGACAGGGGACCGGGGAGCTGTTTTTT. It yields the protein CASSVGQGTGELFF.

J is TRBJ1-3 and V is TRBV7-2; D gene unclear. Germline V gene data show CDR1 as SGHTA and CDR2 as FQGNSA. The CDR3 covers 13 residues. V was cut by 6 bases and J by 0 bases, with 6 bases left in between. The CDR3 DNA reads TGTGCCAGCAGACAGATCTCTGGAAACACCATATATTTT. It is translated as CASRQISGNTIYF.

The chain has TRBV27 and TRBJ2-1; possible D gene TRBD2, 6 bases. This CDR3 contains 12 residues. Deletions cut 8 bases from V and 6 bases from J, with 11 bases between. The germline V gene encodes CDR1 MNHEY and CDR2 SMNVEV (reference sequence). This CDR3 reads CASGRLFNEQFF. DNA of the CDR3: TGTGCCAGCGGGAGGCTCTTCAATGAGCAGTTCTTC.

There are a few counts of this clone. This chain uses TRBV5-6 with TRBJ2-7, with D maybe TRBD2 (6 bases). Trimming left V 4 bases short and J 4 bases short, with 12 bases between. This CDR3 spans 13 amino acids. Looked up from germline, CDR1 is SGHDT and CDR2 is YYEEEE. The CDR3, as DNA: TGTGCCAGCAGCCCCGCCGGGGGATACGAGCAGTACTTC. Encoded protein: CASSPAGGYEQYF.

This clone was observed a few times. The CDR3 nucleotides read TGTGCCAGCAGCTTGTCCGGGGGTGATTACTATGGCTACACCTTC. This gives the protein CASSLSGGDYYGYTF. This chain joins TRBV5-8 and TRBJ1-2; possible D gene TRBD1, 5 bases. The ends were cut back, 1 base at V and 3 bases at J, with 13 bases in the middle. Looked up from germline, CDR1 is SGHTS and CDR2 is YDEGEE. The CDR3 has 15 residues.

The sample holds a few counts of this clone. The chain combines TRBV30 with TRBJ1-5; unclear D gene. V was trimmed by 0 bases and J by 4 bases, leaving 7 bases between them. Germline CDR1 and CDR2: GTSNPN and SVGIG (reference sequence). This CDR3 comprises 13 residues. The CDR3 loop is CAWSVFRNQPQHF. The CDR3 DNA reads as TGTGCCTGGAGTGTTTTCCGGAATCAGCCCCAGCATTTT.

CDR3 in amino acids: CASSIGQGRGYTF. For the CDR3, the DNA is TGTGCCAGCAGCATAGGACAGGGTCGTGGCTACACCTTC. This rearrangement joins TRBV2 to TRBJ1-2; 8 bases line up with TRBD1. Losses at the gene ends were 6 bases for V and 7 bases for J; bases not matched to a gene: 7. The V gene's germline CDR1 is SNHLY and CDR2 FYNNEI. This CDR3 has 13 residues. The entire variable domain, with the rest obtained from reference TRBV2 and TRBJ1-2, is as follows: EPEVTQTPSHQVTQMGQEVILRCVPISNHLYFYWYRQILGQKVEFLVSFYNNEISEKSEIFDDQFSVERPDGSNFTLKIRSTKLEDSAMYFCASSIGQGRGYTFGSGTRLTVV.

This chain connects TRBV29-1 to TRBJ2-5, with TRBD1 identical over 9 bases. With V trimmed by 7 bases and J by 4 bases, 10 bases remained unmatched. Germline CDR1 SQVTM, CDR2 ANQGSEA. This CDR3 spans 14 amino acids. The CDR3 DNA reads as TGCAGCGGGGAGGGGGACAGGGAGGGAGAGACCCAGTACTTC. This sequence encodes CSGEGDREGETQYF. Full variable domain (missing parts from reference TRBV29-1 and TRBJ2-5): SAVISQKPSRDICQRGTSLTIQCQVDSQVTMMFWYRQQPGQSLTLIATANQGSEATYESGFVIDKFPISRPNLTFSTLTVSNMSPEDSSIYLCSGEGDREGETQYFGPGTRLLVL.

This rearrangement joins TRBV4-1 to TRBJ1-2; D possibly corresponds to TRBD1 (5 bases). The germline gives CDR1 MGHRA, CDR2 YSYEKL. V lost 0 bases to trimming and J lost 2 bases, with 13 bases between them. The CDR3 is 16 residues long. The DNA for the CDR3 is TGCGCCAGCAGCCAAGATGCGGGACGGAAAAACTATGGCTACACCTTC. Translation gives CASSQDAGRKNYGYTF.

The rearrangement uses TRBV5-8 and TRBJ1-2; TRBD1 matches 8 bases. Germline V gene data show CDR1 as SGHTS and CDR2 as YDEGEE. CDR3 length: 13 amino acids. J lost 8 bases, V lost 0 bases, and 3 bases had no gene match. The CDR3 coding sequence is TGTGCCAGCAGCTTGGACAGGGGGTTGGGCTACACCTTC. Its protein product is CASSLDRGLGYTF.

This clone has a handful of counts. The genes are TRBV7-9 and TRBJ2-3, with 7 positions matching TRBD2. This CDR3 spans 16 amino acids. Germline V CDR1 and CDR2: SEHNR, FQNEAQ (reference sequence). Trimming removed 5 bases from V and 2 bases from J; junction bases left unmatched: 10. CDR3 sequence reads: CASSLGRDYLTDTQYF. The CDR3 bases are TGTGCCAGCAGCCTAGGGCGGGACTACCTCACAGATACGCAGTATTTT.